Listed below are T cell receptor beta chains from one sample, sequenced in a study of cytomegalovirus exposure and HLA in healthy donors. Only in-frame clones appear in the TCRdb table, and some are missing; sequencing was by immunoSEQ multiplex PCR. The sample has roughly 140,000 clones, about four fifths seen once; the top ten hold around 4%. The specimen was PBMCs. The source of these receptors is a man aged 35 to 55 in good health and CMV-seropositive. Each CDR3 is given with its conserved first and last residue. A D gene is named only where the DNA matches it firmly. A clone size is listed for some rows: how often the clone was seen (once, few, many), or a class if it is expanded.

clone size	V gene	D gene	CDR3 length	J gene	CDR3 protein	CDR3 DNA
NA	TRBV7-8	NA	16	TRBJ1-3	CASSLGVRGSGNTIYF	TGTGCCAGCAGCTTGGGTGTAAGGGGGTCTGGAAACACCATATATTTT
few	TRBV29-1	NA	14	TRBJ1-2	CSVTFSRGGSGYTF	TGCAGCGTTACATTTTCGCGGGGGGGCTCTGGCTACACCTTC
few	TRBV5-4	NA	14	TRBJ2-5	CASRYDTGSETQYF	TGTGCCAGCAGATATGACACAGGGTCGGAGACCCAGTACTTC
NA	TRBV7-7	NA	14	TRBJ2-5	CASSFGRPGETQYF	TGTGCCAGCAGCTTTGGGAGGCCGGGTGAGACCCAGTACTTC
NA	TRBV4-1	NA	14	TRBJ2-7	CASSQEQNAYEQYF	TGCGCCAGCAGCCAAGAACAGAATGCCTACGAGCAGTACTTC
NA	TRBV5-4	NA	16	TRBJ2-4	CASSPQGGPSKNIQYF	TGTGCCAGCAGCCCGCAGGGGGGACCCTCCAAAAACATTCAGTACTTC
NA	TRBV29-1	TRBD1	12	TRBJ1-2	CSVDRDDYGYTF	TGCAGCGTGGACAGGGACGACTATGGCTACACCTTC
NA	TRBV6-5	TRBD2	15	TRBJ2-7	CASSYVAGGPYEQYF	TGTGCCAGCAGTTACGTCGCGGGAGGGCCTTACGAGCAGTACTTC
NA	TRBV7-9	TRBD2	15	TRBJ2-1	CASSLVSGRSNEQFF	TGTGCCAGCAGCTTAGTTAGCGGGAGGTCGAATGAGCAGTTCTTC
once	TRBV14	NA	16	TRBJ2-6	CASTSSGLAGANVLTF	TGTGCCAGCACCTCAAGCGGGCTGGCTGGGGCCAACGTCCTGACTTTC
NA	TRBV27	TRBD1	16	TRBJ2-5	CASSPDRGQEQGTQYF	TGTGCCAGCAGTCCCGACAGGGGGCAAGAGCAGGGGACCCAGTACTTC
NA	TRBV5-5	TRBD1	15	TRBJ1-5	CASSPRQGSNQPQHF	TGTGCCAGCAGCCCCAGACAGGGGAGTAATCAGCCCCAGCATTTT
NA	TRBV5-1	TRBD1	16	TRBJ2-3	CASSIPRDRDEDTQYF	TGCGCCAGCAGCATACCCCGGGACAGGGATGAAGATACGCAGTATTTT
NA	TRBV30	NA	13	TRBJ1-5	CAWSYGGNQPQHF	TGTGCCTGGAGTTACGGGGGCAATCAGCCCCAGCATTTT
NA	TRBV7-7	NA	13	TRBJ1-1	CASSLGAGTEAFF	TGTGCCAGCAGCTTAGGAGCGGGGACTGAAGCTTTCTTT
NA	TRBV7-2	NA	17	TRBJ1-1	CASSLDEGRPGGTEAFF	TGTGCCAGCAGCTTAGACGAAGGGCGACCAGGAGGGACTGAAGCTTTCTTT
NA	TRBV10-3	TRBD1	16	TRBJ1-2	CAIRPPGQGTGYGYTF	TGTGCCATCAGACCACCGGGACAGGGGACGGGGTATGGCTACACCTTC
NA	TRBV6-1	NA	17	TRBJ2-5	CASSEEVSRGGQETQYF	TGTGCCAGCAGTGAAGAAGTCTCGAGGGGGGGCCAAGAGACCCAGTACTTC
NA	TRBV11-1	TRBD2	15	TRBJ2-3	CASSSRRGGRDTQYF	TGTGCCAGCAGCTCCCGGCGGGGGGGTCGGGATACGCAGTATTTT